This T cell receptor beta chain was obtained from a study of T cells in Graves' hyperthyroidism and ophthalmopathy. The CDR3 runs 17 residues. The V end was cut by 3 bases, the J end by 2 bases, with 17 bases between. From germline, CDR1 is SGDLS and CDR2 YYNGEE. RNA transcripts served as the template for amplifying TCR beta CDR3 regions. TCR CDR3 underwent first-round RT-PCR with the HTBI primer set. TCRdb re-called the multiplex PCR reads with MiXCR, one entry per CDR3 protein. The data hold approximately 330,000 distinct CDR3 sequences, with about 20% observed a single time. This clonotype was seen a handful of times.

Source material: blood. This TCR was sampled from a woman aged 45 to 65 with Graves' hyperthyroidism. This chain uses TRBV9 with TRBJ1-4, with D unresolved. The CDR3 DNA follows: TGTGCCAGCAGCGCCGGTTGGGCCTTTTCGACTAATGAAAAACTGTTTTTT. Its translation: CASSAGWAFSTNEKLFF.